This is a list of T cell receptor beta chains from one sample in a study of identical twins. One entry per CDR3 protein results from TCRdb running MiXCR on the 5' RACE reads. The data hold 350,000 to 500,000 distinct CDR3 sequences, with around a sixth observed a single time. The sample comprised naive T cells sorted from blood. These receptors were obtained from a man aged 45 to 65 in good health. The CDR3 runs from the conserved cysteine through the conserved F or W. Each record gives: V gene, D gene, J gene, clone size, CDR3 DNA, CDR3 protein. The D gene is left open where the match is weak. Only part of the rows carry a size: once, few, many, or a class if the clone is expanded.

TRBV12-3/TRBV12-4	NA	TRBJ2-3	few	TGTGCCAGCAGTGCAGGGGATACGCAGTATTTT	CASSAGDTQYF
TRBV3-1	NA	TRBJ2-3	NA	TGTGCCAGCAGCCAAGGGGTTGAGGGAAACACAGATACGCAGTATTTT	CASSQGVEGNTDTQYF
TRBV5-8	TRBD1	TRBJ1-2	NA	TGTGCCCGACATTGGACAGGGGCCGGTGGCTACACCTTC	CARHWTGAGGYTF
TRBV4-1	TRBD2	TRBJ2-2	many	TGCGCCAGCAGCTTCTTCGGGGGGGCCGGAACCGGGGAGCTGTTTTTT	CASSFFGGAGTGELFF
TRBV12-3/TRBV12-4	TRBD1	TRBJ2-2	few	TGTGCCAGCAGTAACACGGACCCGGACAGGGTCACAGCGAACACCGGGGAGCTGTTTTTT	CASSNTDPDRVTANTGELFF
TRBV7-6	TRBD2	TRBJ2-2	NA	TGTGCCAGCAGCTTAGGTTCTAGCGGGACCCCCGGGGAGCTGTTTTTT	CASSLGSSGTPGELFF
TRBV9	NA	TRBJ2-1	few	TGTGCCAGCAGCGTAGAGTGGGGGATCTACAATGAGCAGTTCTTC	CASSVEWGIYNEQFF
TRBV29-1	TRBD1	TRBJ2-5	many	TGCAGCGTTGGGGGGACAGGGGTTCGACAAGAGACCCAGTACTTC	CSVGGTGVRQETQYF
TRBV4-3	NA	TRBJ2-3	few	TGCGCCAGCAGCCAAGAAGGAATAGATTACGGGGCAGATACGCAGTATTTT	CASSQEGIDYGADTQYF
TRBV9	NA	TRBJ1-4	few	TGTGCCAGCAGCGTTCAGGGTAGTGCTAATGAAAAACTGTTTTTT	CASSVQGSANEKLFF
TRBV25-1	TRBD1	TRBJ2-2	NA	TGTGCCAGCCACCCCAGGGGGCGGAGCACCGGGGAGCTGTTTTTT	CASHPRGRSTGELFF
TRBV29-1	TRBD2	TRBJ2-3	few	TGCAGCGCCGGCCGGCGGGGGGGCACAGATACGCAGTATTTT	CSAGRRGGTDTQYF
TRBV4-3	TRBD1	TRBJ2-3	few	TGCGCCAGCAGCCAAGAGGGACAGGGCGAAGATACGCAGTATTTT	CASSQEGQGEDTQYF
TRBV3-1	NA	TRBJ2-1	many	TGTGCCAGCAGCCAAGAAGTGAAAATAGTGAATGAGCAGTTCTTC	CASSQEVKIVNEQFF
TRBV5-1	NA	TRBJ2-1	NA	TGCGCCAGCAGCTTGGAGGCCCAGCCCAGCTCCTACAATGAGCAGTTCTTC	CASSLEAQPSSYNEQFF
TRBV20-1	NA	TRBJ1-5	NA	TGCAGTGGGAGTCATGGACAGACGCCTCAGCCCCAGCATTTT	CSGSHGQTPQPQHF
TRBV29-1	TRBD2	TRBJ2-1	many	TGCAGCGGTTCATCCCACATAGCGGGAGCCTACAATGAGCAGTTCTTC	CSGSSHIAGAYNEQFF
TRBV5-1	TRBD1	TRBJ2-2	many	TGCGCCAGCAGCTTGGACAGGGGGCACACCGGGGAGCTGTTTTTT	CASSLDRGHTGELFF
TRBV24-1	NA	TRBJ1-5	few	TGTGCCACCAGTGACCGGATGAATCAGCCCCAGCATTTT	CATSDRMNQPQHF
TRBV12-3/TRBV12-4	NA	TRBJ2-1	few	TGTGCCAGCAGTTTAGGCGCCCCATTCCATGAGCAGTTCTTC	CASSLGAPFHEQFF
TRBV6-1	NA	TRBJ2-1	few	TGTGCCAGCAGTGAGTCAGGCTCCTACAATGAGCAGTTCTTC	CASSESGSYNEQFF
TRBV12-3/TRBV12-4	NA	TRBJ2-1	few	TGTGCCAGCAGTTTAGTATATGAGCAGTTCTTC	CASSLVYEQFF
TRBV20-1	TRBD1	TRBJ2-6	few	TGCAGTGCTGACAGGGGGACCGGGGCCAACGTCCTGACTTTC	CSADRGTGANVLTF
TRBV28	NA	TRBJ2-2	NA	TGTGCCAGCAGTTTATCTGGACAGAACACCGGGGAGCTGTTTTTT	CASSLSGQNTGELFF
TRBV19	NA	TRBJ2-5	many	TGTGCCAGTAGTATTACAGAGTCGTCTGGGGAGACCCAGTACTTC	CASSITESSGETQYF
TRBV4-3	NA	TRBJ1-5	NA	TGCGCCAGCAGCCGGACCCATGGGGGCAATCAGCCCCAGCATTTT	CASSRTHGGNQPQHF
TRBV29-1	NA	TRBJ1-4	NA	TGCAGCGTTGAGGCCTTCGAAAAACTGTTTTTT	CSVEAFEKLFF
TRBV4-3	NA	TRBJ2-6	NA	TGCGCCAGCAGCCAAGACAGGGGGGGCAACGTCCTGACTTTC	CASSQDRGGNVLTF
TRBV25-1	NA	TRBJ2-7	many	TGTGCCAGCAGTGAAGCCGGGAGGGGGCCCTACGAGCAGTACTTC	CASSEAGRGPYEQYF
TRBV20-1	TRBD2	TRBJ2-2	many	TGCAGTGCTAGAGACGGGACTAGTAACACCGGGGAGCTGTTTTTT	CSARDGTSNTGELFF
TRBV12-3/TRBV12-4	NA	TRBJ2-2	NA	TGTGCCAGCAGTCCGGGGGACTGGTCCGGGGAGCTGTTTTTT	CASSPGDWSGELFF
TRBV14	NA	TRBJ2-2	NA	TGTGCCAGCAGCCATTACAGGGACGGGGAGCTGTTTTTT	CASSHYRDGELFF
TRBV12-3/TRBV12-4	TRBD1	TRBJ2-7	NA	TGTGCCAGCAGTTTAAAACAGGGGGGCGAGCAGTACTTC	CASSLKQGGEQYF
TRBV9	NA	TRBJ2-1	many	TGTGCCAGCAGCGCTAGTTCCCTCTCCTACAATGAGCAGTTCTTC	CASSASSLSYNEQFF
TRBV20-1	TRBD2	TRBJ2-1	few	TGCAGTGCTACGGGCCGGGCTAGCGGGAACAATGAGCAGTTCTTC	CSATGRASGNNEQFF
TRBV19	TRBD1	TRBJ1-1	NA	TGTGCCAGTCGCTACTCAGGGGGCCAAATGAACACTGAAGCTTTCTTT	CASRYSGGQMNTEAFF
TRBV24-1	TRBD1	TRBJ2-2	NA	TGTGCCACCAGTGACACTGGGACAGGGAACACCGGGGAGCTGTTTTTT	CATSDTGTGNTGELFF
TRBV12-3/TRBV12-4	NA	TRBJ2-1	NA	TGTGCCAGCAGTGCCCCCCTCAATGAGCAGTTCTTC	CASSAPLNEQFF
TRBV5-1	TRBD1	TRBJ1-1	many	TGCGCCAGCAGCTTGGTCACAGGGGGTCGTCCTGAAGCTTTCTTT	CASSLVTGGRPEAFF
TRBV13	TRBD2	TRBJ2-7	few	TGTGCCAGCAGCTTGAGCGGGACCACCTACGAGCAGTACTTC	CASSLSGTTYEQYF
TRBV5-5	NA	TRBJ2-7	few	TGTGCCAGCAGCCGACCCACCGGCGAGCAGTACTTC	CASSRPTGEQYF